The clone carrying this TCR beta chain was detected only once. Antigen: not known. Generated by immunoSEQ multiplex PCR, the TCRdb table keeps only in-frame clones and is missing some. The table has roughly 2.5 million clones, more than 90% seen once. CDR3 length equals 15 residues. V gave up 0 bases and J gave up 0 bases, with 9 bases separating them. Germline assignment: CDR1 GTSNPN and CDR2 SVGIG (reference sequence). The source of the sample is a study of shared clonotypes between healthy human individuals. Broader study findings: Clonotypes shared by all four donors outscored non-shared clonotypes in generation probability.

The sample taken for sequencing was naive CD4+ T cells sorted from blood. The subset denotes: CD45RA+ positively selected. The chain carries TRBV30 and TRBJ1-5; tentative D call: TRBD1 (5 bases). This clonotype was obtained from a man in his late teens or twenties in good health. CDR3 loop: CAWSVQESSNQPQHF. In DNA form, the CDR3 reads TGTGCCTGGAGTGTACAGGAATCTAGCAATCAGCCCCAGCATTTT. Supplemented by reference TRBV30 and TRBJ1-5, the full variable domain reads SQTIHQWPATLVQPVGSPLSLECTVEGTSNPNLYWYRQAAGRGLQLLFYSVGIGQISSEVPQNLSASRPQDRQFILSSKKLLLSDSGFYLCAWSVQESSNQPQHFGDGTRLSIL.